One sample yielded the 3 T cell receptor beta chains listed below, sequenced in a study of CD8 T cells in Susac syndrome. RNA in amounts of roughly 0.5 to 1 ug was reverse transcribed with random hexamers. TCRdb ran MiXCR on the immunoSEQ multiplex PCR reads and lists one entry per CDR3 protein. Among hundreds of thousands of distinct CDR3 sequences listed, 85% to 95% were seen once. Sample: CD4+ T cells from PBMCs. These receptors originate from a human donor with Susac syndrome.

The genes are TRBV25-1 and TRBJ1-4, with D possibly matching TRBD1 (6 bases). The CDR3 totals 13 residues. Trimming cost V 6 bases and J 7 bases, with 12 bases left between them. Germline V lookup: CDR1 MGHDK, CDR2 SYGVNS. The CDR3 reads CASSRGASEKLFF. Written as DNA, the CDR3 is TGTGCCAGCAGCAGGGGAGCTAGTGAAAAACTGTTTTTT.

This chain joins TRBV5-1 and TRBJ2-2, with D possibly being TRBD1 (5 bases). CDR3 size: 14 residues. Germline V lookup: CDR1 SGHRS, CDR2 YFSETQ. V was clipped by 3 bases and J by 4 bases, with 10 bases between them. CDR3 region: CASSSAGITGELFF. In DNA form, the CDR3 reads TGCGCCAGCAGCTCGGCAGGGATCACCGGGGAGCTGTTTTTT.

The chain combines TRBV19 with TRBJ1-2; D is unclear. This CDR3 contains 13 residues. The V gene lost 4 bases and the J gene lost 2 bases, with 8 bases spanning the gap. Germline values: CDR1 LNHDA, CDR2 SQIVND (reference sequence). CDR3 loop: CASSNRTNYGYTF. CDR3 DNA sequence: TGTGCCAGTAGTAATCGGACGAACTATGGCTACACCTTC. Together with reference TRBV19 and TRBJ1-2, the CDR3 gives the full variable domain: DGGITQSPKYLFRKEGQNVTLSCEQNLNHDAMYWYRQDPGQGLRLIYYSQIVNDFQKGDIAEGYSVSREKKESFPLTVTSAQKNPTAFYLCASSNRTNYGYTFGSGTRLTVV.